Each of the 19 T cell receptor beta chains below was sequenced from the same sample in a study of T cells in Graves' hyperthyroidism and ophthalmopathy. Amplified regions were TCR beta CDR3 sequences from RNA transcripts. TCR CDR3 regions were first amplified by RT-PCR with HTBI primers. TCRdb reprocessed the multiplex PCR reads with MiXCR, giving one entry per CDR3 protein. The sample includes hundreds of thousands of distinct CDR3 sequences, about 38% of them seen just once. The sample comprised blood. The source of these receptors is a man aged 18-30 years with Graves' hyperthyroidism.

This clonotype showed up just a few times. The J gene is TRBJ2-5, the V gene TRBV5-8, with a possible D match to TRBD2 (5 bases). Germline V gene sequence: CDR1 SGHTS, CDR2 YDEGEE. Trimming removed 1 base from V and 5 bases from J, with 15 bases in between. This CDR3 comprises 15 residues. CDR3 amino acids: CASSLWAGVDETQYF. The CDR3 nucleotides read TGTGCCAGCAGCTTGTGGGCCGGGGTGGACGAGACCCAGTACTTC.

This clonotype came up once. The chain links TRBV29-1 to TRBJ2-7, with TRBD1 identical over 7 bases. From germline, CDR1 is SQVTM and CDR2 ANQGSEA. Germline trimming cut 7 bases from V and 5 bases from J; bases unmatched to any gene: 20. The CDR3 covers 16 residues. CDR3 sequence: CSAGSPPEGTVHEQYF. The CDR3 DNA reads TGCAGCGCCGGCTCACCCCCAGAGGGGACAGTCCACGAGCAGTACTTC.

The V call is TRBV7-2, the J call TRBJ1-5; D is ambiguous. Trimming took 5 bases from V and 14 from J, leaving 19 bases between them. Germline V gene data show CDR1 as SGHTA and CDR2 as FQGNSA. CDR3 length equals 13 residues. CDR3 coding DNA: TGTGCCAGCAGCCCTCGACGTGCTACCTACGAGCATTTT. It codes for CASSPRRATYEHF.

This clonotype was picked up a small number of times. The V call is TRBV6-5, the J call TRBJ1-6, with D hard to call. The length of the CDR3 is 14 residues. Germline CDR1 reads MNHEY; CDR2 reads SVGAGI. The V and J ends lost 4 bases and 5 bases respectively, with 9 bases between them. CDR3 residues: CASSWEGNNSPLHF. CDR3 DNA: TGTGCCAGCAGTTGGGAGGGAAATAATTCACCCCTCCACTTT.

V usage is TRBV4-1 and J usage is TRBJ2-7, with D unclear. Trimming removed 3 bases at V and 2 bases at J, with 8 bases between. Germline assignment: CDR1 MGHRA and CDR2 YSYEKL. This CDR3 contains 13 residues. CDR3 sequence (DNA): TGCGCCAGCAGCCACCCAGACCCCTACGAGCAGTACTTC. Amino acid sequence: CASSHPDPYEQYF.

Only a few counts were recorded for this clonotype. The CDR3, as DNA: TGTGCCAGCAGCCCCCGGGGTCCTGGCACCGGGGAGCTGTTTTTT. Its translation is CASSPRGPGTGELFF. The V call is TRBV7-2, the J call TRBJ2-2, with D perhaps matching TRBD2 (5 bases). Germline values: CDR1 SGHTA, CDR2 FQGNSA. V dropped 5 bases and J dropped 4 bases, with 14 bases sitting between them. The CDR3 has 15 amino acids. Full variable domain (rest looked up from reference TRBV7-2 and TRBJ2-2): GAGVSQSPSNKVTEKGKDVELRCDPISGHTALYWYRQSLGQGLEFLIYFQGNSAPDKSGLPSDRFSAERTGGSVSTLTIQRTQQEDSAVYLCASSPRGPGTGELFFGEGSRLTVL.

The chain is built from TRBV29-1 and TRBJ1-4; 7 nucleotides match TRBD1. Unmatched junction bases numbered 8, after V lost 3 bases and J lost 7 bases. The germline V gene has CDR1 SQVTM and CDR2 ANQGSEA. This CDR3 has 14 amino acids. The CDR3 sequence: CSVETGTESEKLFF. Here the CDR3 DNA reads TGCAGCGTTGAGACCGGGACAGAGAGTGAAAAACTGTTTTTT.

This clonotype was detected many times. The chain employs TRBV7-2 and TRBJ1-4; a possible D gene is TRBD1 (6 bases). Per germline, CDR1 SGHTA and CDR2 FQGNSA. This CDR3 is built from 15 residues. V was shortened by 5 bases and J by 6 bases, with 16 bases between the two germline ends. CDR3 region: CASSPDWTVDEKLFF. The DNA for the CDR3 is TGTGCCAGCAGCCCCGATTGGACAGTGGATGAAAAACTGTTTTTT.

The chain couples TRBV6-2 or TRBV6-3 to TRBJ1-5, with 8 bases aligning to TRBD1. Germline V gene lookup returns CDR1 MNHEY and CDR2 SVGEGT. V shed 6 bases and J 6 bases; nucleotides not matched to a gene: 19. The CDR3 runs 18 residues. This CDR3 is CASSYTLDRAIRVQPQHF. The CDR3, as DNA: TGTGCCAGCAGCTACACTCTGGACAGGGCGATTCGCGTTCAGCCCCAGCATTTT.

Regarding this clonotype: Because it lacks the conserved phenylalanine or tryptophan at the end, this CDR3 is likely a read error. The DNA is left out, because the CDR3 cannot be placed on it with certainty; the CDR3 is given as TCRdb lists it. This chain uses TRBV7-9 with TRBJ2-7; TRBD1, the table's D call, was not compared with the DNA. CDR1 is SEHNR and CDR2 is FQNEAQ in the germline V gene (reference sequence). Including both end residues, the CDR3 is 9 amino acids long. The CDR3 sequence: CASSLGEGQ.

The sample holds many counts of this clonotype. The chain is built from TRBV29-1 and TRBJ2-7, with no clear D. Germline CDR1 SQVTM, CDR2 ANQGSEA. CDR3 size: 13 residues. V lost 1 base and J 2 bases, leaving 9 bases between the germline ends. The CDR3, as DNA: TGCAGCGTTGAAGGAAGCAGGCCCTACGAGCAGTACTTC. Its translation is CSVEGSRPYEQYF.

The chain couples TRBV25-1 to TRBJ1-1, with TRBD1 matching 7 bases. Losses at the gene ends were 7 bases for V and 6 bases for J; bases not matched to a gene: 11. The CDR3 covers 14 residues. CDR1 is MGHDK, CDR2 SYGVNS, per germline. CDR3 amino acids: CASTKGGPRAEAFF. In DNA, the CDR3 is TGTGCCAGCACAAAAGGGGGCCCCAGGGCTGAAGCTTTCTTT.

The J gene is TRBJ1-1, the V gene TRBV7-2; TRBD1 agrees at 12 bases. V was pared by 8 bases and J by 11 bases, with 15 bases of the junction left unmatched. Germline CDR1 and CDR2: SGHTA and FQGNSA. The CDR3 contains 15 residues. The CDR3 bases are TGTGCCAGCGGCCTCTCCGGGGACAGGGGGCAGCAGGCTTTCTTT. This translates into CASGLSGDRGQQAFF.

This rearrangement joins TRBV11-2 to TRBJ2-7; D is possibly TRBD1 (6 bases). In germline, CDR1 is SGHAT, CDR2 FQNNGV. Trimming removed 3 bases from V and 3 bases from J, with 12 bases in between. The CDR3 extends over 14 amino acids. CDR3 DNA sequence: TGTGCCAGCAGCTTCCTACAGGGATACTACGAGCAGTACTTC. This codes for CASSFLQGYYEQYF.

At least ten counts were recorded for this clonotype. The CDR3 DNA is TGTGCCAGCAGCTTAGCGCACGGCTACGAGCAGTACTTC. Protein product: CASSLAHGYEQYF. The chain carries TRBV7-9 and TRBJ2-7; D gene uncertain. The CDR3 spans 13 residues. The germline CDR1 and CDR2 sequences are SEHNR and FQNEAQ (reference sequence). V shed 0 bases and J shed 3 bases, with 6 bases lying between them. The full variable domain, its missing parts supplied by reference TRBV7-9 and TRBJ2-7, is DTGVSQNPRHKITKRGQNVTFRCDPISEHNRLYWYRQTLGQGPEFLTYFQNEAQLEKSRLLSDRFSAERPKGSFSTLEIQRTEQGDSAMYLCASSLAHGYEQYFGPGTRLTVT.

The chain combines TRBV11-1 with TRBJ2-7; D not resolved. The CDR3 contains 14 residues. Germline V lookup: CDR1 SGHAT, CDR2 FQDESV (reference sequence). Between the trimmed V and J ends, which lost 5 bases and 3 bases, there was a span of 14 bases. The CDR3 loop reads CASSPAGRNYEQYF. For the CDR3, the DNA is TGTGCCAGCAGCCCTGCCGGACGGAACTACGAGCAGTACTTC.

The chain recombines TRBV12-3 or TRBV12-4 with TRBJ1-2, with D maybe TRBD1 (5 bases). The CDR3 is made up of 14 amino acids. V lost 5 bases and J lost 5, with 15 bases in between. The CDR3 bases are TGTGCCAGCAGTCCTCCCGACGGGGGTTATGGCTACACCTTC. Its protein is CASSPPDGGYGYTF.

The rearrangement uses TRBV15 and TRBJ1-1, with D perhaps TRBD1 (6 bases). Germline V gene lookup returns CDR1 LNHNV and CDR2 YYDKDF (reference sequence). CDR3 length: 15 amino acids. Trimming pared 1 base from V and 3 bases from J, leaving 12 bases between. CDR3 DNA: TGTGCCACCAGCAGAGCTCCCAGGACAGACACTGAAGCTTTCTTT. The encoded protein is CATSRAPRTDTEAFF.

On this clonotype itself: A much bigger clone sits one base away, suggesting this may be a read error. This rearrangement joins TRBV20-1 to TRBJ1-6, with D unclear. The CDR3 has 14 residues. The germline V gene has CDR1 DFQATT and CDR2 SNEGSKA (reference sequence). V lost 1 base and J lost 7, with 11 bases in between. CDR3 DNA sequence: TGCAGTGCTAGAGCGGGCAGGATCAATTCACCCCTCCACTTT. It yields the protein CSARAGRINSPLHF.